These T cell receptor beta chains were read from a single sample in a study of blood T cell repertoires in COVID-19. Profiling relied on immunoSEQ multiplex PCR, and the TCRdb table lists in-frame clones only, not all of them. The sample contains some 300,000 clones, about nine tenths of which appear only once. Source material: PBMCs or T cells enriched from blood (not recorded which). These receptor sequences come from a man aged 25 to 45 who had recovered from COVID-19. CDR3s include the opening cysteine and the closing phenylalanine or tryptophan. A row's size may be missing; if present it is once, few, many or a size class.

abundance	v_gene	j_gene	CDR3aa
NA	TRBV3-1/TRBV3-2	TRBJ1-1	CASSPGQSNTEAFF
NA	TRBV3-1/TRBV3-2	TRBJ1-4	CASSKEGPNEKLFF
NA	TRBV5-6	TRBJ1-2	CASSLAYGGGYTF
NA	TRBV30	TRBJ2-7	CAFTWFGYGSYEQYF
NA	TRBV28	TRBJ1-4	CASSPQGSGEKLFF
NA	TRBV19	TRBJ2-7	CASSTQGWYEQYF
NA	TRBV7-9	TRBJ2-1	CASRDIGTGGGNEQFF
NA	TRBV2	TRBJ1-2	CASSAQAGLYGYTF
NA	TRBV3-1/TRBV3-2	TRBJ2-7	CASSQEGRQISRGEQYF
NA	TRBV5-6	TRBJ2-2	CASSLDSFYGKNTGELFF
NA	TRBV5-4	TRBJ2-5	CASSFYAGGETQYF
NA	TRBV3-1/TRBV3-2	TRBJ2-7	CASSQVGATYEQYF
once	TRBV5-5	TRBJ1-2	CASSLGGANYGYTF
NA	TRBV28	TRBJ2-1	CASSLPLAGAYNEQFF
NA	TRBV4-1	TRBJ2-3	CASSQVTWAGASTDTQYF
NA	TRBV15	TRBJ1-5	CATSRVRQGGQPQHF
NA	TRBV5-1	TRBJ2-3	CASSGELAALGDTQYF
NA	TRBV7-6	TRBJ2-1	CASSPAGGSYNEQFF
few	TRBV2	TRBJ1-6	CASGETGRYSPLHF
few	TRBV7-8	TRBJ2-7	CASSLVQRGSYEQYF
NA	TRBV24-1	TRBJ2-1	CATARDPTGIHNEQFF
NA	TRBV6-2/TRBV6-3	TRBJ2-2	CASSYSAIAGSTGELFF
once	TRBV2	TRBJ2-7	CASTQGLAFPLVYEQYF
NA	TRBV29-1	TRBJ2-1	CSLQGHPNFNEQFF
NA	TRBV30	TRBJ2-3	CAWKAGGLPDTQYF
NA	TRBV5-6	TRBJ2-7	CASSPRQSYEQYF
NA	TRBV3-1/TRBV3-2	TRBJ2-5	CASSTLLRGARGETQYF
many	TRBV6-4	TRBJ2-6	CASSLASGANVLTF
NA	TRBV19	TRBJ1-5	CASTPLGGGNQPQHF
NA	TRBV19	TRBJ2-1	CASASGRVYNEQFF
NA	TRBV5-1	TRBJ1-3	CASSHGLSGSSGNTIYF
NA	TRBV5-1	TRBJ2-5	CASSLPGGSEYQETQYF
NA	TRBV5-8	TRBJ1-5	CASSLGRDIRRNQPQHF
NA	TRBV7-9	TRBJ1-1	CASSVTGSREAFF
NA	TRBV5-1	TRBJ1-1	CASSLGGGGTEAFF
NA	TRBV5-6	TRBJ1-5	CASSPRTGGSIEDQPQHF
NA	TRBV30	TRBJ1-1	CAWSVPTGEAFF
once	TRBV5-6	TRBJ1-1	CASSLGQAMNTEAFF
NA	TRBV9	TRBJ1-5	CASSVGGEINQPQHF
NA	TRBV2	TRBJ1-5	CASRTGTGNQPQHF
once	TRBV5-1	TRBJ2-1	CASSPFATSGRGEQFF
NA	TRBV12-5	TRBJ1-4	CASGSIRQHEKLFF
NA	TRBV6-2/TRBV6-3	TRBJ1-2	CASSYVDSLEVYGYTF
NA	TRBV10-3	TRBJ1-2	CAIASDRGYGYTF
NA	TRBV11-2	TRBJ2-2	CASSLRENTNTGELFF
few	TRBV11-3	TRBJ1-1	CASSPGQGAGTEAFF
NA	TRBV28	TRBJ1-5	CASSLYQSNQPQHF
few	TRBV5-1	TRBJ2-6	CASSLIGQRDSGANVLTF
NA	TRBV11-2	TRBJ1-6	CASSSGQRAYNSPLHF
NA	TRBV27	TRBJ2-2	CASTQPGLAGGHTGELFF
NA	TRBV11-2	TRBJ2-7	CASSFAQGRYEQYF